Given below is one T cell receptor beta chain in context. CDR3 size: 16 residues. CDR1 and CDR2 (germline): MNHEY, SMNVEV (reference sequence). V shed 6 bases, J shed 7 bases, and the junction held 17 bases outside the gene matches. Measured with immunoSEQ multiplex PCR; TCRdb has only the in-frame clones, and not every one. The sample shows about 59,000 clones, over 70% of them seen only once. This specimen comes from a study of blood T cell repertoires in COVID-19. This sequence was found in a woman in her seventies with acute or convalescent COVID-19. The specimen was peripheral blood. The rearrangement joins TRBV27 to TRBJ1-2, with TRBD1 matching 7 bases. The CDR3 nucleotides are TGTGCCAGCAGGCGCGAGACAGGGAATCTCCGTAGTGGCTACACCTTC. Translated, it gives CASRRETGNLRSGYTF.